The clone carrying this TCR beta chain was observed a few times. Its antigen is still unknown. This record comes from a study of T cell responses to AZD1222 COVID-19 vaccine. Profiled with immunoSEQ multiplex PCR; TCRdb holds only in-frame clones, not every one. Of around 99,000 clones in the sample, around 94% were seen once. Germline CDR1 reads SGDLS; CDR2 reads YYNGEE. Trimming removed 3 bases at V and 4 bases at J, with 14 bases between. The CDR3 runs 14 residues. The study, taken as a whole, reports: Increases in Spike-specific TCR breadth and depth were seen after two AZD1222 doses.

The chain couples TRBV9 to TRBJ2-7; the D gene is possibly TRBD1 (6 bases). The specimen comprised peripheral blood, sampled on day 0 of AZD1222 vaccination. This sequence originates from an adult in good health. CDR3 region: CASSEDSYRYEQYF. CDR3 DNA: TGTGCCAGCAGCGAGGACAGCTACAGGTACGAGCAGTACTTC. The whole variable domain, filled in from reference TRBV9 and TRBJ2-7, reads DSGVTQTPKHLITATGQRVTLRCSPRSGDLSVYWYQQSLDQGLQFLIQYYNGEERAKGNILERFSAQQFPDLHSELNLSSLELGDSALYFCASSEDSYRYEQYFGPGTRLTVT.